This record concerns one T cell receptor (beta chain) sequence. Its antigen is unknown. The germline gives CDR1 SEHNR, CDR2 FQNEAQ (reference sequence). The CDR3 totals 16 residues. Trimming cost V 5 bases and J 0 bases, with 14 bases left between them. These data are taken from a study of CD4 T cells in relation to SARS-CoV-2 and coronaviruses. Before the COVID-19 pandemic, during about 2011-2019, CD4+ T cells were taken from unexposed donors. After 10 to 11 days of culture, CD4+ T cells were isolated. The repertoire was sequenced with immunoSEQ multiplex PCR; TCRdb's copy has only in-frame clones and lacks some. This table has around 22,000 clones, more than 60% appearing once.

The receptor was isolated from a human donor in good health. V gene TRBV7-9 combines with J gene TRBJ1-3, with a tentative D call TRBD1 (5 bases). The sample comprised CD4+ T cells from PBMCs, cultured in vitro. CDR3 nucleotides: TGTGCCAGCAGCCAATCCCCCAGGGTCTCTGGAAACACCATATATTTT. It is translated as CASSQSPRVSGNTIYF.